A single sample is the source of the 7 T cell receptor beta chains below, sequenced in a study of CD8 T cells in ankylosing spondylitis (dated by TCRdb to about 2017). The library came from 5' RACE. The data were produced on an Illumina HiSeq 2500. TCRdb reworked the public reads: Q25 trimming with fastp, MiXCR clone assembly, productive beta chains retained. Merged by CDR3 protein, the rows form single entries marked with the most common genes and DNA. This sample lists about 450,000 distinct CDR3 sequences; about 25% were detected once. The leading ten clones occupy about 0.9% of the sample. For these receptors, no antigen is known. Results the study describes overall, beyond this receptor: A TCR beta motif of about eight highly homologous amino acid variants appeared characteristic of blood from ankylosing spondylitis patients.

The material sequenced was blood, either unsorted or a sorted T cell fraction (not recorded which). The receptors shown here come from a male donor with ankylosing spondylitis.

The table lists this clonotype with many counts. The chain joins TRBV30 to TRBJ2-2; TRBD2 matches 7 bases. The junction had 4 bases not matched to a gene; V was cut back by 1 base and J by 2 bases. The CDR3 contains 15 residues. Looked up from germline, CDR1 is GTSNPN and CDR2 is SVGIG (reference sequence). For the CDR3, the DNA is TGTGCCTGGAGTGGGGCTAGCGGCAACACCGGGGAGCTGTTTTTT. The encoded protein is CAWSGASGNTGELFF.

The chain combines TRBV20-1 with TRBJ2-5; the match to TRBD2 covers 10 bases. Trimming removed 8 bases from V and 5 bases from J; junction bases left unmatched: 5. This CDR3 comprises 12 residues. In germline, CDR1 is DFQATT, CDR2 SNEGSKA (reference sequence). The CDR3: CSYRGLAETQYF. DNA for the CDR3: TGCAGTTACCGGGGACTAGCGGAGACCCAGTACTTC.

CDR3 loop: CASSDPGQETYEQYF. The CDR3 region has the DNA TGCGCCAGCAGCGATCCGGGACAGGAGACTTACGAGCAGTACTTC. The rearrangement links TRBV5-1 to TRBJ2-7; TRBD1 agrees at 8 bases. There are 15 residues in the CDR3. J was trimmed by 4 bases and V by 4 bases; bases with no gene match: 10. Germline V gene data show CDR1 as SGHRS and CDR2 as YFSETQ.

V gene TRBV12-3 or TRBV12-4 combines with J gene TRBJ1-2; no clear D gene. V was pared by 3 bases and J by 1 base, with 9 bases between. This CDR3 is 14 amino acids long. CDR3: CASSFSRINYGYTF. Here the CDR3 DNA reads TGTGCCAGCAGTTTTTCCAGGATTAACTATGGCTACACCTTC.

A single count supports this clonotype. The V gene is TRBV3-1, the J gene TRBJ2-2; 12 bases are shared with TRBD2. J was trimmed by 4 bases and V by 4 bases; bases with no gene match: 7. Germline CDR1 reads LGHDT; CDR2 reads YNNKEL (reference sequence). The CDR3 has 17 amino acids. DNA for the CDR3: TGTGCCAGCAGCCTACGGACTAGCGGGACGGGCACCGGGGAGCTGTTTTTT. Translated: CASSLRTSGTGTGELFF.

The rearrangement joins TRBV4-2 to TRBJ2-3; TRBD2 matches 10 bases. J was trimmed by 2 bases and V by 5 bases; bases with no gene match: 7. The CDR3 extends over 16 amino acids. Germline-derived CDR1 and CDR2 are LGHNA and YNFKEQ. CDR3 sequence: CASSDVTSGVTDTQYF. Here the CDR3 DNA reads TGTGCCAGCAGCGACGTCACTAGCGGGGTCACAGATACGCAGTATTTT.

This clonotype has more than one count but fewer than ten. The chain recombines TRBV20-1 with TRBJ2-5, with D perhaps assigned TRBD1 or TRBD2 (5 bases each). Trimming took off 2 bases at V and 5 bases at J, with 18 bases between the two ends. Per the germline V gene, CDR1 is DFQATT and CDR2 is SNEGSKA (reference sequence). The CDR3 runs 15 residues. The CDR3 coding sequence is TGCAGTGCTAGACCCGCAACCGGGACGTCGGAGACCCAGTACTTC. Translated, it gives CSARPATGTSETQYF.